A selection of T cell receptor beta chains follows, all from one sample in a study of T cell repertoires in cytomegalovirus infection. One entry per CDR3 protein results from TCRdb running MiXCR on the reads. The sample lists 900,000 to 950,000 distinct CDR3 sequences; around 29% were seen once. These receptors' antigens are unknown. The sample was cultured CD8+ T cells from PBMCs, taken from culture after CMV antigen stimulation. These TCRs come from a human donor in good health (CMV status not recorded). Some clones in this sample may be carry-over from other donors' samples. The CDR3 runs from the conserved cysteine through the conserved F or W.

>TRBJ1-2|TRBV12-3/TRBV12-4
CASSFTGILNYGYTF
>TRBJ2-7|TRBV6-5
CASSPGQEGYEQYF
>TRBJ2-2|TRBV7-9
CASSLTSSVNTGELFF
>TRBJ1-1|TRBV27
CASSRRAATEAFF
>TRBJ1-4|TRBV5-5
CASSRGHGNEKLFF
>TRBJ2-2|TRBV10-3
CAISYPEGQPNTGELFF
>TRBJ2-5|TRBV15
CATSRDGLYQETQYF
>TRBJ1-5|TRBV28
CASSLWHNNQPQHF
>TRBJ1-5|TRBV6-5
CASSSGQPYSNQPQHF
>TRBJ2-7|TRBV20-1
CSARDLDRGLGEQYF
>TRBJ1-6|TRBV4-1
CASSQGGGPNSPLHF
>TRBJ2-4|TRBV19
CASTKRGLSTVEYF
>TRBJ2-1|TRBV24-1
CATSDPDYSSYNEQFF
>TRBJ1-2|TRBV7-2
CASSFGQINYGYTF
>TRBJ1-1|TRBV7-9
CASSLGFQTPTEAFF
>TRBJ2-1|TRBV29-1
CSVEEDTNGGSSYNEQFF
>TRBJ2-7|TRBV20-1
CSARDFRGSENEQYF
>TRBJ1-5|TRBV28
CASSLWGTFSNQPQHF
>TRBJ1-1|TRBV12-3/TRBV12-4
CASSHDRVYTEAFF
>TRBJ2-7|TRBV4-1
CASSQDFAGTYEQYF
>TRBJ2-2|TRBV7-8
CASSSTGLAGGNTGELFF
>TRBJ2-2|TRBV7-6
CASSLAELRGGGELFF
>TRBJ1-2|TRBV2
CASSETRGYTF
>TRBJ2-6|TRBV19
CASSMEGVSGANVLTF
>TRBJ2-1|TRBV2
CASIRAGTGGNEQFF
>TRBJ1-2|TRBV4-1
CACSRASGYGYTF
>TRBJ2-7|TRBV20-1
CSARSGTLSYEQYF
>TRBJ1-6|TRBV27
CASSLSPTNSPLHF
>TRBJ2-1|TRBV6-1
CASSELPGYRAHNEQFF
>TRBJ2-7|TRBV19
CASRTGKFPFYEQYF
>TRBJ1-6|TRBV7-2
CASPQGSYNSPLHF
>TRBJ2-6|TRBV7-3
CASSLTPSGGGGANVLTF
>TRBJ2-1|TRBV2
CASSEGATGRRYNEQFF
>TRBJ1-2|TRBV6-2/TRBV6-3
CASSWTGSHRGYTF
>TRBJ2-2|TRBV27
CASSPGLLIPGELFF
>TRBJ1-1|TRBV5-8
CASSLEGQGVFRDTEAFF
>TRBJ2-2|TRBV7-6
CASSLAPDFPRFSGELFF
>TRBJ2-2|TRBV12-5
CASGRDRGGGELFF
>TRBJ1-1|TRBV27
CASSSYRGFGEAFF
>TRBJ1-1|TRBV7-6
CASSLARERKAFF
>TRBJ1-1|TRBV12-3/TRBV12-4
CASSWEETAPMNTEAFF
>TRBJ2-7|TRBV7-2
CASSLAGQGSYEQYF
>TRBJ2-5|TRBV7-9
CASSLTSRETQYF
>TRBJ1-3|TRBV7-9
CASSFGQEVSGNTIYF
>TRBJ1-1|TRBV7-6
CASSLGTGGAAEAFF
>TRBJ2-2|TRBV7-8
CASSSDGTGELFF
>TRBJ2-3|TRBV15
CATSSLTSGLDTQYF
>TRBJ2-7|TRBV6-5
CASRPPRGTPLFSYEQYF
>TRBJ2-1|TRBV28
CASNRDTSSYNEQFF
>TRBJ2-7|TRBV7-8
CASSPEGGSYEQYF
>TRBJ2-1|TRBV28
CASSLVREKPHNEQFF
>TRBJ2-2|TRBV10-3
CAISSRQGVGNTGELFF
>TRBJ2-3|TRBV6-6
CASIHTPGLSTDTQYF
>TRBJ2-1|TRBV6-5
CASSWTSSYNEQFF
>TRBJ2-1|TRBV9
CASSGLGQAYNEQFF
>TRBJ2-1|TRBV2
CASTGGGGEQFF